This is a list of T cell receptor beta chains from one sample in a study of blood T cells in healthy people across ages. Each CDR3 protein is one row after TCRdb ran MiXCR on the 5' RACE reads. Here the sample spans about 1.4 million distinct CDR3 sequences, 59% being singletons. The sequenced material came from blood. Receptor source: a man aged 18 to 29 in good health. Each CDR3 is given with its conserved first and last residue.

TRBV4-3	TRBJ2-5	CASSLGTGAVETQYF
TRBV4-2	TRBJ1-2	CASSHVTGGGTLGYTF
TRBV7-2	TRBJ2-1	CASSLAQGARVYEQFF
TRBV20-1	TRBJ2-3	CSARVRDRVTDTQYF
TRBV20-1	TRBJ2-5	CSASLAGYQETRYF
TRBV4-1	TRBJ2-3	CASSLELASDTQYF
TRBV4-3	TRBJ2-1	CASSQGDGDNEQFF
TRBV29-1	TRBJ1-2	CSVDKGASNYGYTF
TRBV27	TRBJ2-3	CASTSESPSDTQYF
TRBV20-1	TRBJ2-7	CSARDPQALLSYEQYF
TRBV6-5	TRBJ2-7	CASIDGFYEQYF
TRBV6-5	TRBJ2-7	CASRYGVNYEQYF
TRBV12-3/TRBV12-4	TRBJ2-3	CASSARVAYTQYF
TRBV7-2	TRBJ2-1	CASSLPAGGPHNEQFF
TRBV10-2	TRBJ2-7	CASSESTSGDYEQYF
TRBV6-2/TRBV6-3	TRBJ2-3	CASSYSNLDGSTDTQYF
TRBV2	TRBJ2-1	CASLAEVAYNEQFF